The T cell receptor (beta chain) under discussion was sequenced for a study of T cells after yellow fever vaccination. The overall study: It was SMART-Seq v4 Ultra Low Input that prepared the fractions with low cell numbers.

About this clonotype: Its antigen is undetermined.

Findings and caveats of the study: A large majority of primary-vaccination clones showed up again after the booster (approximately 96% CD4, around 90% CD8).

TCRdb reprocessed the 5' RACE reads with MiXCR, giving one entry per CDR3 protein. Here the sample spans a few hundred thousand distinct CDR3 sequences, approximately 12% being singletons. The CDR3 has 15 amino acids. Germline CDR1 reads MGHRA; CDR2 reads YSYEKL. The V end lost 4 bases, the J end lost 4 bases, and 16 bases lay between the germline ends. The sequencing used CD4+ T cells sorted from PBMCs, collected 15 days after the yellow fever booster vaccination. J is TRBJ1-2 and V is TRBV4-1, with no clear D. This TCR was sampled from a man aged 18 to 30 who received the YFV17D yellow fever vaccine. CDR3 loop: CASSPIGRQLYGYTF. The CDR3 DNA is TGCGCCAGCAGCCCAATCGGGAGGCAGCTCTATGGCTACACCTTC.